Below, 25 T cell receptor beta chains from the same sample are listed, as sequenced in a study of shared clonotypes between healthy human individuals. Clones were read by immunoSEQ multiplex PCR, and TCRdb kept only the in-frame ones, dropping some. The sample comprises about 480,000 clones, over 75% of which are singletons, and under 15% rests with the top ten. Sequencing was carried out using PBMCs. The receptors stem from a woman between 40 and 55 years old in good health. Some clones in this sample may be carry-over from other donors' samples.

The gene calls are TRBV7-2 and TRBJ2-7; TRBD2 might be the D (5 bases). The CDR3 consists of 18 residues. V was clipped by 2 bases and J by 4 bases, with 24 bases between them. Germline CDR1 and CDR2: SGHTA and FQGNSA. CDR3 sequence reads: CASSLSPAGRRINYEQYF. CDR3 DNA: TGTGCCAGCAGCTTAAGCCCCGCTGGGAGACGCATAAATTACGAGCAGTACTTC.

The chain joins TRBV5-1 to TRBJ2-2, with 9 bases that match TRBD2. CDR1 is SGHRS, CDR2 YFSETQ, per germline. This CDR3 is 16 amino acids long. The V and J ends lost 4 bases and 7 bases, in that order; junction bases with no gene match: 11. CDR3 protein: CASSPRVSGSVGELFF. DNA for the CDR3: TGCGCCAGCAGCCCCCGTGTTAGCGGGAGCGTCGGGGAGCTGTTTTTT.

The CDR3 nucleotides are TGTGCCAGCCGGGACTTACAAGAGACCCAGTACTTC. Translation gives CASRDLQETQYF. This chain links TRBV2 with TRBJ2-5, with D possibly matching TRBD2 (6 bases). V lost 8 bases and J lost 2, with 9 bases in between. Germline CDR1 SNHLY, CDR2 FYNNEI. The CDR3 has 12 residues.

This rearrangement joins TRBV4-2 to TRBJ2-1; 11 positions agree with TRBD2. The V gene's germline CDR1 is LGHNA and CDR2 YNFKEQ. There are 16 residues in the CDR3. J was trimmed by 8 bases and V by 4 bases; bases with no gene match: 10. CDR3 residues: CASSLILAGEGYEQFF. In DNA, the CDR3 is TGTGCCAGCAGCCTTATACTAGCGGGAGAGGGCTATGAGCAGTTCTTC.

A remark on this clone: Compared with germline, one end of the junction differs, possibly owing to a read error. The V call is TRBV7-7, the J call TRBJ2-5; 10 bases fit TRBD2. The CDR3 contains 17 residues. Germline V gives CDR1 SSHAT, CDR2 FNYEAQ (reference sequence). CDR3 in amino acids: CASSLGLAGVGYETQYF. CDR3 sequence (DNA): TGTGCTAGCAGCTTAGGGCTAGCGGGAGTGGGGTATGAGACCCAGTACTTC.

This chain uses TRBV7-2 with TRBJ1-1, with 9 bases lining up with TRBD1. The CDR3 loop spans 14 amino acids. J lost 4 bases, V lost 5 bases, and 5 bases had no gene match. CDR1 is SGHTA, CDR2 FQGNSA, per germline. The CDR3 DNA sequence: TGTGCCAGCAGCCAACAGGGGGCTTTCACTGAAGCTTTCTTT. This sequence encodes CASSQQGAFTEAFF.

The chain has TRBV5-1 and TRBJ2-7; 9 bases match TRBD2. CDR3 length: 16 residues. Germline CDR1 SGHRS, CDR2 YFSETQ. V shed 4 bases and J 7 bases; nucleotides not matched to a gene: 15. This chain's CDR3 is CASSAATSGLFGEQYF. DNA for the CDR3: TGCGCCAGCAGCGCGGCGACTAGCGGCCTCTTCGGTGAGCAGTACTTC.

The V gene is TRBV6-4, the J gene TRBJ2-1; D is undetermined. The CDR3 runs 13 residues. Germline V CDR1 and CDR2: MRHNA, SNTAGT. V was cut by 0 bases and J by 10 bases, with 10 bases left in between. CDR3 coding DNA: TGTGCCAGCAGTGACTCGGCAAGGACGGAGCAGTTCTTC. Amino acids: CASSDSARTEQFF.

V gene TRBV19 combines with J gene TRBJ2-7; TRBD1 matches at 7 bases. The germline V gene encodes CDR1 LNHDA and CDR2 SQIVND (reference sequence). CDR3 length equals 14 residues. V was clipped by 8 bases and J by 1 base; unmatched bases: 8. This CDR3 is CASSGTAVSYEQYF. CDR3 nucleotides: TGTGCCAGTTCAGGGACAGCCGTTTCCTACGAGCAGTACTTC.

The chain combines TRBV11-2 with TRBJ2-7; D might be TRBD1 (6 bases). V was pared by 1 base and J by 9 bases, with 16 bases between. The CDR3 has 14 residues. Germline loops: CDR1 SGHAT, CDR2 FQNNGV. In nucleotides, the CDR3 is TGTGCCAGCAGCTTAGTCCCTAGGGGGTCCGGGCAGTACTTC. Translating gives CASSLVPRGSGQYF.

The V and J genes are TRBV5-4 and TRBJ2-2; tentative D call: TRBD1 (5 bases). Trimming took 1 base from V and 0 from J, leaving 16 bases between them. Per germline, CDR1 SGHNT and CDR2 YYREEE (reference sequence). The CDR3 has 18 amino acids. This CDR3 reads CASSLKVGRTANTGELFF. CDR3 nucleotides: TGTGCCAGCAGCTTGAAAGTGGGGCGGACCGCGAACACCGGGGAGCTGTTTTTT.

The chain combines TRBV30 with TRBJ1-6; 7 nucleotides align to TRBD1. The junction had 0 bases not matched to a gene; V was cut back by 0 bases and J by 7 bases. Germline V CDR1 and CDR2: GTSNPN, SVGIG (reference sequence). The CDR3 has 13 residues. The CDR3 DNA follows: TGTGCCTGGAGTGTACAGGGGAATTCACCCCTCCACTTT. Protein product: CAWSVQGNSPLHF.

V and J are TRBV4-3 and TRBJ2-1; 7 positions match TRBD2. CDR1 and CDR2 from the germline V gene are LGHNA and YSLEER. The V and J ends lost 0 bases and 0 bases, in that order; junction bases with no gene match: 8. The CDR3 runs 18 residues. CDR3: CASSQDPASGSSYNEQFF. CDR3 coding DNA: TGCGCCAGCAGCCAAGATCCGGCTAGCGGTAGCTCCTACAATGAGCAGTTCTTC.

The V gene is TRBV6-5, the J gene TRBJ2-1; no firm D call. The CDR3 length is 11 residues. Germline V gene data show CDR1 as MNHEY and CDR2 as SVGAGI. V gave up 6 bases and J gave up 6 bases, with 6 bases separating them. The CDR3 DNA is TGTGCCAGCAGCAGATCCAATGAGCAGTTCTTC. Translation: CASSRSNEQFF.

J is TRBJ1-2 and V is TRBV28; TRBD1 matches 7 bases. V shed 5 bases and J 6 bases; nucleotides not matched to a gene: 9. Looked up from germline, CDR1 is MDHEN and CDR2 is SYDVKM. The CDR3 runs to 14 residues. CDR3 residues: CASSTRQGANGYTF. CDR3 DNA: TGTGCCAGCAGTACCCGACAGGGCGCTAATGGCTACACCTTC.

The chain is built from TRBV14 and TRBJ1-3; D call uncertain. Deletions cut 2 bases from V and 0 bases from J, with 8 bases between. Germline loops: CDR1 SGHDN, CDR2 FVKESK. CDR3 length: 15 amino acids. The CDR3 loop is CASSQLQDSGNTIYF. CDR3 bases: TGTGCCAGCAGCCAACTGCAGGACTCTGGAAACACCATATATTTT. The full variable domain, with the rest looked up from reference TRBV14 and TRBJ1-3, is EAGVTQFPSHSVIEKGQTVTLRCDPISGHDNLYWYRRVMGKEIKFLLHFVKESKQDESGMPNNRFLAERTGGTYSTLKVQPAELEDSGVYFCASSQLQDSGNTIYFGEGSWLTVV.

In this sample, this clone turned up many times. V and J are TRBV6-1 and TRBJ1-2; maybe TRBD1 (5 bases). V was clipped by 3 bases and J by 7 bases, with 12 bases between them. Germline V gene lookup returns CDR1 MNHNS and CDR2 SASEGT. CDR3 size: 13 residues. This CDR3 is CASSEGPWGGYTF. The CDR3 DNA reads as TGTGCCAGCAGTGAGGGACCTTGGGGTGGCTACACCTTC.

J is TRBJ2-3 and V is TRBV10-3; 7 bases are shared with TRBD2. The CDR3 totals 15 residues. Per germline, CDR1 ENHRY and CDR2 SYGVKD. V was pared by 9 bases and J by 2 bases, with 11 bases of the junction left unmatched. The CDR3, as DNA: TGTGCCATAGCGCGAGCGGGAACGCCCACAGATACGCAGTATTTT. This encodes CAIARAGTPTDTQYF.

This clone was seen only a few times. The same CDR3 can be traced to other DNA sequences in this sample. V and J are TRBV7-2 and TRBJ2-5, with a weak D call TRBD2 (5 bases). Trimming removed 1 base from V and 5 bases from J, with 11 bases in between. The CDR3 extends over 14 amino acids. Germline-derived CDR1 and CDR2 are SGHTA and FQGNSA. The CDR3 bases are TGTGCCAGCAGCTTAGGTGCGGGCGGGGAGACCCAGTACTTC. Amino acids: CASSLGAGGETQYF.

This clone was observed once. V gene TRBV7-3 combines with J gene TRBJ2-1; 8 nucleotides align to TRBD2. The CDR3 runs to 14 residues. Trimming removed 5 bases from V and 9 bases from J; junction bases left unmatched: 9. Germline V gene sequence: CDR1 SGHTA, CDR2 FQGTGA. CDR3 protein: CASSPGLELTEQFF. Written as DNA, the CDR3 is TGTGCCAGCAGCCCGGGACTAGAATTGACTGAGCAGTTCTTC.

V is TRBV27 and J is TRBJ2-1, with 11 bases that match TRBD2. From germline, CDR1 is MNHEY and CDR2 SMNVEV (reference sequence). Trimming took 5 bases from V and 5 from J; bases not matched to a gene: 8. The CDR3 is 16 residues long. The CDR3 coding sequence is TGTGCCAGCAGTCACTTACTAGCGGGAGTACACAATGAGCAGTTCTTC. Protein: CASSHLLAGVHNEQFF.

Note on this clone: Being one base from a much bigger clone, this may be a read error. This sample also contains other DNA sequences that code for the same CDR3. The chain employs TRBV2 and TRBJ2-7, with 7 bases lining up with TRBD2. This CDR3 region has 16 residues. Per the germline V gene, CDR1 is SNHLY and CDR2 is FYNNEI. The DNA for the CDR3 is TGCGCCAGCAGTGACCCCGGGAGGTGGGACTCCTACGAGCAGTACTTC. Amino acids: CASSDPGRWDSYEQYF.

The genes are TRBV5-1 and TRBJ1-1; D is unresolved. CDR1 is SGHRS, CDR2 YFSETQ, per germline. CDR3 size: 14 residues. The V gene lost 0 bases and the J gene lost 3 bases, with 9 bases spanning the gap. The CDR3 DNA reads TGCGCCAGCAGCTTGGGAGCTGTAGACACTGAAGCTTTCTTT. It codes for CASSLGAVDTEAFF.

J is TRBJ2-3 and V is TRBV19, with a possible D match to TRBD1 (6 bases). The germline gives CDR1 LNHDA, CDR2 SQIVND (reference sequence). There are 15 residues in the CDR3. The V and J ends lost 4 bases and 0 bases respectively, with 11 bases between them. As DNA, the CDR3 is TGTGCCAGTAGTAAAGGGGGAACTAGCACAGATACGCAGTATTTT. Translated, it gives CASSKGGTSTDTQYF.

The gene calls are TRBV27 and TRBJ1-1; possibly TRBD1 for D (6 bases). Per germline, CDR1 MNHEY and CDR2 SMNVEV (reference sequence). The CDR3 runs to 15 residues. The V gene lost 3 bases and the J gene lost 2 bases, with 13 bases spanning the gap. The CDR3 sequence: CASSFGGGPNTEAFF. The CDR3 DNA sequence: TGTGCCAGCAGTTTTGGGGGGGGGCCTAACACTGAAGCTTTCTTT.